Listed below are T cell receptor beta chains from one sample, sequenced in a study of blood T cell repertoires in COVID-19. Clones were read by immunoSEQ multiplex PCR, and TCRdb kept only the in-frame ones, dropping some. In the table there are 250,000 to 300,000 clones, roughly 90% of which are singletons. Sequenced sample: peripheral blood. The receptors derive from a woman in her twenties or thirties with COVID-19, enrolled during active disease. CDR3s leave out the opening cysteine and the closing phenylalanine or tryptophan. Fields, in order: clone size, V gene, CDR3 protein. A clone size is listed for some rows: how often the clone was seen (once, few, many), or a class if it is expanded.

-,TRBV25-1,ASSEEVGGVGYNEQF
-,TRBV19,ASSPSGEYNEQF
-,TRBV27,ASNPGTGVINEETQY
-,TRBV5-1,ASSAREVNTEAF
once,TRBV2,ASSDNYEQY
-,TRBV29-1,SALSDTQY
-,TRBV5-1,ASSSTGPEAF
-,TRBV7-9,ASSPQGTEAF
-,TRBV27,ASSLSSQEKLF
-,TRBV11-2,ASRPSGASSYEQY
-,TRBV15,ATSRETGTSGASSYEQY
-,TRBV19,ASPNPGQQNEKLF
once,TRBV19,ASSADRVANQPQH
-,TRBV2,ASTTMTGGLIGYT
once,TRBV29-1,SVIRVGNEQF
-,TRBV5-1,ASSLEAGAYGYT
once,TRBV27,ASSLEPANTGELF
-,TRBV14,ASSPGQNEKLF
-,TRBV18,ASSYLGTDTQY
-,TRBV7-9,ASSLQGNQPQH
-,TRBV27,ASSPTGQGADGYT
-,TRBV29-1,SASGGGEQY
-,TRBV5-6,ASSPGQGYGYT
-,TRBV4-1,ASSLLKGTGEMNTEAF
-,TRBV10-3,AISESSPNTEAF
-,TRBV25-1,ASSITGGEQF
-,TRBV5-1,ASSWTSGRDEQY
-,TRBV2,ASTGAKREISYEQY
-,TRBV19,ASSSKMRGTLNTEAF
-,TRBV24-1,ATASGTNTGELF
-,TRBV2,ASSEINRDYEQY
-,TRBV19,ASSIGRNPTDTQY
-,TRBV6-2/TRBV6-3,ASSKLAGSYEQY
-,TRBV7-6,ASSFLGAGQETQY
-,TRBV30,AWGTGTAQETQY
few,TRBV6-5,ASSYGQPLNYGYT
-,TRBV2,ASSTTSATNEKLF
-,TRBV19,ASSEAGVEKLF
-,TRBV3-1/TRBV3-2,ASSQVWGPNEKLF
-,TRBV19,ASSTDQGGEKLF
-,TRBV27,ASSSLRQTDTQY
-,TRBV12-3/TRBV12-4,ASSRGHNSPLH
-,TRBV5-1,ASSLGRTSGGLFSYEQY
-,TRBV19,ASRRGTSKATNEKLF
few,TRBV27,ADIVGVTGELF
-,TRBV7-2,ASSLSGSYEQY
-,TRBV10-3,AIKRLDADTQY
few,TRBV3-1/TRBV3-2,ASSLWRGQETQY
-,TRBV6-5,ASNGNTGELF
-,TRBV5-1,ASSVRTGLNTEAF
-,TRBV28,ASSSMAGRWGYT
once,TRBV27,ASYEWGKYNEQF